The entry that follows covers one T cell receptor beta chain sequence. The antigen is unknown. CDR3 size: 13 residues. The ends were cut back, 5 bases at V and 4 bases at J, with 9 bases in the middle. CDR1 is SEHNR, CDR2 FQNEAQ, per germline (reference sequence). This sample was included in a study of T cell responses to AZD1222 COVID-19 vaccine. Profiled with immunoSEQ multiplex PCR; TCRdb holds only in-frame clones, not every one. This sample has some 100,000 clones, with 88% found just once. General study results and limits: After the peak T cell response, and only then, were repertoires sampled. Two AZD1222 doses significantly raised spike-specific TCR breadth and depth over controls. Most donors were white British, females outnumbered males, and clonal diversity was possibly underestimated.

Sequencing used peripheral blood, obtained on day 0 of AZD1222 vaccination. The J gene is TRBJ2-1, the V gene TRBV7-9; D is unresolved. The source is an adult in good health. The CDR3 here is CASSPLSYNEQFF. For the CDR3, the DNA is TGTGCCAGCAGCCCACTTTCGTACAATGAGCAGTTCTTC.